The present T cell receptor (beta chain) was sequenced within a study of a mutant IDH1 vaccine in newly diagnosed glioma. Study as a whole: Investigators started vaccination 4-6 weeks after radiotherapy alone, or with temozolomide cycles. It was radiotherapy, temozolomide, or both that patients received previously, with most receiving both. Study-wide results and caveats: Vaccine-induced immune responses occurred in less than 95% of patients.

Germline assignment: CDR1 MGHRA and CDR2 YSYEKL. The CDR3 consists of 14 residues. Trimming shortened V by 1 base and J by 5 bases, and 11 bases separated the two germline ends. Clones were sequenced by immunoSEQ multiplex PCR, and TCRdb holds only the in-frame ones, with some missing. The data contain around 52,000 clones, 75% to 90% of them singletons. Documented time point: week 5, during vaccination. In the vaccine, a single dose held 300 ug of the mutant IDH1 20-mer peptide, along with topical imiquimod. Donor tumors were new WHO grade 3 or 4 IDH1-mutant, ATRX-lost astrocytomas. With regard to this clone: Its target is not known.

V usage is TRBV4-1 and J usage is TRBJ1-1; the D gene is possibly TRBD1 (6 bases). This clonotype was sampled from a woman aged 40 to 49 with glioma. Here the sequenced sample was PBMCs, taken from a glioma patient whose treatment included an IDH1 peptide vaccine. This chain's CDR3 is CASSQGVGGTEAFF. CDR3 bases: TGCGCCAGCAGCCAAGGTGTAGGGGGAACTGAAGCTTTCTTT.